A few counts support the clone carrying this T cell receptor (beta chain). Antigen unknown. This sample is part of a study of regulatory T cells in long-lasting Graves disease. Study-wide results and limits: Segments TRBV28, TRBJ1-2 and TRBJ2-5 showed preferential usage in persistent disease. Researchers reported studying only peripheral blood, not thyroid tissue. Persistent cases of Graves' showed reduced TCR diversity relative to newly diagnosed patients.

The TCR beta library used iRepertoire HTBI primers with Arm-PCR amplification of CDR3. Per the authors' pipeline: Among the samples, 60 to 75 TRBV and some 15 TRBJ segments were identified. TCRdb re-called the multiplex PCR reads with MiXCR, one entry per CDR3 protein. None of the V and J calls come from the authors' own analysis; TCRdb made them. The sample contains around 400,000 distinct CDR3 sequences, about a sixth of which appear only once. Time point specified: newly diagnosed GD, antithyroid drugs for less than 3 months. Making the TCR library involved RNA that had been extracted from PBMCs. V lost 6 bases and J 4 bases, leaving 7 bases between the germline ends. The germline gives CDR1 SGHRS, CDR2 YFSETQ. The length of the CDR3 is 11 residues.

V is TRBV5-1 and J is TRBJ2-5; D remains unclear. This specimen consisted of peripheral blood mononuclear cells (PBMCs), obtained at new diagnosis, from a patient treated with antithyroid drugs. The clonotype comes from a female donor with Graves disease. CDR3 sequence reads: CASTQRETQYF. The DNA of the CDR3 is TGCGCCAGCACCCAGAGAGAGACCCAGTACTTC.